This T cell receptor beta chain is drawn from a study of blood T cell repertoires in COVID-19. For the study at large: Specimens from acute and convalescent COVID-19 originated in the United States, Italy and Spain. PBMCs, B-cell-depleted T cells, or T cells provided the cDNA or gDNA that made up the material.

In the original workflow: It was from reference gene primer amplification that nucleated cell counts were estimated. The data were produced by immunoSEQ multiplex PCR, yet TCRdb's version contains in-frame clones alone and is incomplete. From that table come the V and J calls and clone size; the DNA was used to work out D and trimming. The sample yields about 110,000 clones, around 68% seen once. The CDR3 covers 13 residues. V lost 2 bases and J lost 8, with 10 bases in between. CDR1 is SNHLY and CDR2 is FYNNEI in the germline V gene. This clone was detected many times. Sequencing was carried out using peripheral blood. This TCR derives from a woman between 55 and 75 years old with acute or convalescent COVID-19. V and J are TRBV2 and TRBJ2-1; a possible D gene is TRBD2 (6 bases). The CDR3 is CASSELEGYEQFF. The DNA of the CDR3 is TGTGCCAGCAGTGAATTGGAGGGGTATGAGCAGTTCTTC.